This is a list of T cell receptor beta chains from one sample in a study of T-cell reconstitution after alpha-beta-depleted transplantation in children. TCRdb processed the PCR reads anew with MiXCR; each CDR3 protein has one entry. The table records 440,000 or so distinct CDR3 sequences, roughly a tenth of them present only once. Sequenced material: PBMCs from the stem cell graft donor, taken from the stem cell graft. The receptors here all came from a human donor who donated a stem cell graft to a child with acute myeloid leukemia. The CDR3 runs from the conserved cysteine through the conserved F or W. Each record gives: V gene, D gene, J gene, clone size, CDR3 DNA, CDR3 protein. D genes are given only for firm matches. Some rows mark clone size as missing; the rest say once, few, many or name a class of expanded clone.

V gene: TRBV12-3/TRBV12-4; D gene: TRBD1; J gene: TRBJ2-2; clone size: few; CDR3 DNA: TGTGCCAGCATTGACAGGGGCATAAACACCGGGGAGCTGTTTTTT; CDR3 protein: CASIDRGINTGELFF
V gene: TRBV6-1; D gene: TRBD2; J gene: TRBJ2-1; clone size: .; CDR3 DNA: TGTGCCAGCAGTCTAGCGGGAGCCCATCGGGATGAGCAGTTCTTC; CDR3 protein: CASSLAGAHRDEQFF
V gene: TRBV4-3; D gene: .; J gene: TRBJ2-1; clone size: .; CDR3 DNA: TGCGCCAGCAGCCAAGGAGGGACCCACAATGAGCAGTTCTTC; CDR3 protein: CASSQGGTHNEQFF
V gene: TRBV3-1; D gene: .; J gene: TRBJ2-2; clone size: few; CDR3 DNA: TGTGCCAGCAGCTCCCCGGGGGTGAACACCGGGGAGCTGTTTTTT; CDR3 protein: CASSSPGVNTGELFF
V gene: TRBV20-1; D gene: .; J gene: TRBJ2-1; clone size: few; CDR3 DNA: TGCAGTGCTAGAGATCCCGGCGGGGTGGATAATGAGCAGTTCTTC; CDR3 protein: CSARDPGGVDNEQFF
V gene: TRBV6-9; D gene: TRBD1; J gene: TRBJ2-1; clone size: few; CDR3 DNA: TGTGCCAGCAGTTTCACGGGACAGGGCTACAATGAGCAGTTCTTC; CDR3 protein: CASSFTGQGYNEQFF
V gene: TRBV5-1; D gene: TRBD2; J gene: TRBJ2-7; clone size: many; CDR3 DNA: TGCGCCAGCAGCTGGAGCGGGAGTAGCCACGAGCAGTACTTC; CDR3 protein: CASSWSGSSHEQYF
V gene: TRBV6-1; D gene: .; J gene: TRBJ2-1; clone size: few; CDR3 DNA: TGTGCCAGCACTGAATTACAGGGCCTCTACAATGAGCAGTTCTTC; CDR3 protein: CASTELQGLYNEQFF
V gene: TRBV6-5; D gene: .; J gene: TRBJ1-6; clone size: few; CDR3 DNA: TGTGCCAGCAGTTACCAGGGGAGGGGTTCACCCCTCCACTTT; CDR3 protein: CASSYQGRGSPLHF
V gene: TRBV30; D gene: .; J gene: TRBJ2-3; clone size: .; CDR3 DNA: TGTGCCTGGAAGGTATCTCGCACAGATACGCAGTATTTT; CDR3 protein: CAWKVSRTDTQYF
V gene: TRBV7-2; D gene: .; J gene: TRBJ1-2; clone size: few; CDR3 DNA: TGTGCCAGCAGCTTACCCCCCTCAGGACGCGGCTACACCTTC; CDR3 protein: CASSLPPSGRGYTF
V gene: TRBV9; D gene: TRBD2; J gene: TRBJ2-3; clone size: few; CDR3 DNA: TGTGCCAGCAGTATTAGCGGGAGGGCCCTGGGAGATACGCAGTATTTT; CDR3 protein: CASSISGRALGDTQYF
V gene: TRBV2; D gene: .; J gene: TRBJ1-5; clone size: .; CDR3 DNA: TGTGCCAGCAGTGACGATAGCAATCAGCCCCAGCATTTT; CDR3 protein: CASSDDSNQPQHF
V gene: TRBV5-1; D gene: TRBD1; J gene: TRBJ2-5; clone size: many; CDR3 DNA: TGCGCCAGCAGCTTGGATTGGACAGGGAAACAAGAGACCCAGTACTTC; CDR3 protein: CASSLDWTGKQETQYF
V gene: TRBV5-4; D gene: .; J gene: TRBJ2-7; clone size: .; CDR3 DNA: TGTGCCAGCAGCTTGAATTGGTACGAGCAGTACTTC; CDR3 protein: CASSLNWYEQYF
V gene: TRBV10-3; D gene: .; J gene: TRBJ2-5; clone size: many; CDR3 DNA: TGTGCCATCAGCCCTGACACCCAAGAGACCCAGTACTTC; CDR3 protein: CAISPDTQETQYF
V gene: TRBV5-6; D gene: TRBD2; J gene: TRBJ2-3; clone size: many; CDR3 DNA: TGTGCCAGCAGCTTGGGTCGCGGCGGGAGGGCCCGAAGAAACACAGATACGCAGTATTTT; CDR3 protein: CASSLGRGGRARRNTDTQYF
V gene: TRBV6-5; D gene: .; J gene: TRBJ2-7; clone size: .; CDR3 DNA: TGTGCCAGCACTTCGACAGTGAACTACGAGCAGTACTTC; CDR3 protein: CASTSTVNYEQYF
V gene: TRBV27; D gene: .; J gene: TRBJ2-1; clone size: few; CDR3 DNA: TGTGCCAGCAGTTATTCCACCCCGGGAGAGCAGTTCTTC; CDR3 protein: CASSYSTPGEQFF
V gene: TRBV24-1; D gene: .; J gene: TRBJ2-3; clone size: many; CDR3 DNA: TGTGCCACCCGCGGATCCGGGGTAGCAGATACGCAGTATTTT; CDR3 protein: CATRGSGVADTQYF
V gene: TRBV20-1; D gene: TRBD2; J gene: TRBJ2-1; clone size: few; CDR3 DNA: TGCAGTGCTAGAGACCGAGGACTAGCCGTGCCATATGAGCAGTTCTTC; CDR3 protein: CSARDRGLAVPYEQFF
V gene: TRBV12-3/TRBV12-4; D gene: TRBD1; J gene: TRBJ2-4; clone size: .; CDR3 DNA: TGTGCCAGCAGTTTAGGGTGGGGACAGATTAAAAACATTCAGTACTTC; CDR3 protein: CASSLGWGQIKNIQYF
V gene: TRBV4-2; D gene: TRBD2; J gene: TRBJ2-1; clone size: .; CDR3 DNA: TGTGCCAGCAGCCAAAATCAGCGGGAGGTCTACAATGAGCAGTTCTTC; CDR3 protein: CASSQNQREVYNEQFF
V gene: TRBV3-1; D gene: .; J gene: TRBJ2-2; clone size: .; CDR3 DNA: TGTGCCAGCAGGGCGACTCTACGAAACACCGGGGAGCTGTTTTTT; CDR3 protein: CASRATLRNTGELFF
V gene: TRBV3-1; D gene: TRBD2; J gene: TRBJ2-7; clone size: few; CDR3 DNA: TGTGCCAGCAGCCAAGGCCAGCGGGACCGAGTTTACGAGCAGTACTTC; CDR3 protein: CASSQGQRDRVYEQYF
V gene: TRBV3-1; D gene: .; J gene: TRBJ1-5; clone size: .; CDR3 DNA: TGTGCCAGCAGCCAAGGAAGGATACAGCCCCAGCATTTT; CDR3 protein: CASSQGRIQPQHF
V gene: TRBV7-9; D gene: .; J gene: TRBJ2-7; clone size: few; CDR3 DNA: TGTGCCAGCAGCTTGACTAGGGTGGACCTCGGCGAGCAGTACTTC; CDR3 protein: CASSLTRVDLGEQYF
V gene: TRBV5-1; D gene: .; J gene: TRBJ2-2; clone size: few; CDR3 DNA: TGCGCCAGCAGCTTGGCGTCGGGAATGAGCACCGGGGAGCTGTTTTTT; CDR3 protein: CASSLASGMSTGELFF
V gene: TRBV10-3; D gene: .; J gene: TRBJ2-1; clone size: many; CDR3 DNA: TGTGCCATCAGCGAGGCCGAGGACCTTCGATACAATGAGCAGTTCTTC; CDR3 protein: CAISEAEDLRYNEQFF
V gene: TRBV6-4; D gene: .; J gene: TRBJ2-1; clone size: .; CDR3 DNA: TGTGCCAGCAGTGACTCTGTGAGCCCGGGCCTCCAGTTCTTC; CDR3 protein: CASSDSVSPGLQFF
V gene: TRBV10-3; D gene: .; J gene: TRBJ1-1; clone size: .; CDR3 DNA: TGTGCCATCAACCGGGGGGAGAACACTGACGCTTTCTTT; CDR3 protein: CAINRGENTDAFF
V gene: TRBV5-1; D gene: .; J gene: TRBJ1-1; clone size: .; CDR3 DNA: TGCGCCAGCAGCTTGGAGGGGGGACACTTGAACACTGAAGCTTTCTTT; CDR3 protein: CASSLEGGHLNTEAFF
V gene: TRBV30; D gene: .; J gene: TRBJ1-1; clone size: .; CDR3 DNA: TGTGCCTGGAGTGTAGGTAGGGGTAGCACTGAAGCTTTCTTT; CDR3 protein: CAWSVGRGSTEAFF
V gene: TRBV4-1; D gene: .; J gene: TRBJ2-2; clone size: .; CDR3 DNA: TGCGCCAGCAGCCAAGAAGTTCAGTCAACCGGGGAGCTGTTTTTT; CDR3 protein: CASSQEVQSTGELFF
V gene: TRBV9; D gene: .; J gene: TRBJ2-1; clone size: many; CDR3 DNA: TGTGCCAGCAGCGGCTGGGGGAGCTCCTACAATGAGCAGTTCTTC; CDR3 protein: CASSGWGSSYNEQFF
V gene: TRBV20-1; D gene: TRBD2; J gene: TRBJ2-5; clone size: many; CDR3 DNA: TGCAGTGCTAGTTTCCCGAAAGGAGGGAGGGAAGAGGCCCAGTACTTC; CDR3 protein: CSASFPKGGREEAQYF
V gene: TRBV2; D gene: .; J gene: TRBJ2-1; clone size: .; CDR3 DNA: TGTGCCAGCATACGGGCCTCCGGGGCCTCCAATGAGCAGTTCTTC; CDR3 protein: CASIRASGASNEQFF
V gene: TRBV19; D gene: .; J gene: TRBJ2-6; clone size: many; CDR3 DNA: TGTGCCAGTAGTATCAGCCCCACTGGGGCCAACGTCCTGACTTTC; CDR3 protein: CASSISPTGANVLTF
V gene: TRBV6-2/TRBV6-3; D gene: .; J gene: TRBJ2-3; clone size: .; CDR3 DNA: TGTGCCAGCACCCAATGGGACCTTAGCACAGATACGCAGTATTTT; CDR3 protein: CASTQWDLSTDTQYF
V gene: TRBV4-1; D gene: .; J gene: TRBJ1-4; clone size: few; CDR3 DNA: TGCGCCAGCAGCCAAAATACAGGGAGGGTAGAAGAAAAACTGTTTTTT; CDR3 protein: CASSQNTGRVEEKLFF